This T cell receptor (beta chain) originates from a study of blood T cells in healthy people across ages. Study-level results: Per-million-T-cell TCR beta diversity fell roughly linearly with age.

There are 18 residues in the CDR3. CDR1 is SGHTA, CDR2 FQGNSA, per germline. Each donor had around 9.8 milliliters of peripheral blood drawn. This clonotype was counted between two and nine times. Its matching antigen is unknown. A read error may account for a junction end that differs from germline. Alongside a J-beta primer mix, a sample-barcoded 5' primer served in a second PCR lasting roughly 6 to 11 cycles. TCRdb re-derived calls from the 5' RACE reads in MiXCR, one entry per CDR3 protein. In the table there are 800,000 or so distinct CDR3 sequences, about 25% of which are singletons. This same sample was also part of a study on T cells of mothers and their children.

The chain links TRBV7-2 to TRBJ1-2; 9 bases are shared with TRBD1. This sequence was found in a boy aged 5-17 years in good health. The sample comprised blood. The CDR3 DNA is TGTGCCAGCAGCTTAGCGGTTCTGGGACAGGGCCCGAAGGGGGGCTACACCTTT. Its protein product is CASSLAVLGQGPKGGYTF.